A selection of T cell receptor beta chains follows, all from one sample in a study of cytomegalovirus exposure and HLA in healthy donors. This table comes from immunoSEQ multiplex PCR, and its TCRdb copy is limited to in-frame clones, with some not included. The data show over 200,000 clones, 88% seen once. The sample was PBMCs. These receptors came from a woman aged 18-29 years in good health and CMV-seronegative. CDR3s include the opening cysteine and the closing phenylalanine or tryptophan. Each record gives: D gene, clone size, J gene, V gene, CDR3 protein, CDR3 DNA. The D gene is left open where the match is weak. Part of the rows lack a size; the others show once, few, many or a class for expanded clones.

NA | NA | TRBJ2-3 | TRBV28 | CASSNGGGPDTQYF | TGTGCCAGCAGTAATGGGGGCGGGCCAGATACGCAGTATTTT
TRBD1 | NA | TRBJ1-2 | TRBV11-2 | CASSRDRGGGYTF | TGTGCCAGCAGCCGGGACAGGGGAGGGGGCTACACCTTC
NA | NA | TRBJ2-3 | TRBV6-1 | CASSETPRATDTQYF | TGTGCCAGCAGTGAAACACCGAGGGCTACAGATACGCAGTATTTT
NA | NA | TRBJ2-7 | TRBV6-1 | CASMMTILSSYEQYF | TGTGCCAGCATGATGACTATCCTGAGCTCCTACGAGCAGTACTTC
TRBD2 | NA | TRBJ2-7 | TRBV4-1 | CASSPQRGKLYEQYF | TGCGCCAGCAGCCCCCAGCGGGGGAAGCTTTACGAGCAGTACTTC
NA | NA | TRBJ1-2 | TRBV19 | CASSIDRVQGPRYTF | TGTGCCAGTAGTATAGATCGTGTGCAGGGTCCTCGCTACACCTTC
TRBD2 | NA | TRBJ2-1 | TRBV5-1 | CASSLAVRPSGYNEQFF | TGCGCCAGCAGCTTGGCGGTTAGACCTAGCGGTTACAATGAGCAGTTCTTC
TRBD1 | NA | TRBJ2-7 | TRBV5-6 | CASSLGGQGFEQYF | TGTGCCAGCAGCTTGGGAGGACAGGGGTTTGAGCAGTACTTC
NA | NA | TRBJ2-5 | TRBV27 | CASRSLGGNETQYF | TGTGCCAGCAGATCTCTAGGGGGAAATGAGACCCAGTACTTC
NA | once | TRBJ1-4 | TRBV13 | CASSLGRQAFLENEKLFF | TGTGCCAGCAGCTTAGGCCGTCAGGCTTTCCTTGAGAATGAAAAACTGTTTTTT
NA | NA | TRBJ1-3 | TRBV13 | CASSGGVGNTIYF | TGTGCCAGCAGTGGGGGCGTTGGAAACACCATATATTTT
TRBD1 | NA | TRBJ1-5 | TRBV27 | CASKDRGRSQPQHF | TGTGCCAGTAAAGACAGGGGGCGAAGTCAGCCCCAGCATTTT
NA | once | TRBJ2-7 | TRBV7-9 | CASSFWDRGNEQYF | TGTGCCAGCAGCTTCTGGGATAGGGGCAACGAGCAGTACTTC
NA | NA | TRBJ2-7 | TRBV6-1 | CASTRTGTYEQYF | TGTGCCAGCACTAGGACTGGTACCTACGAGCAGTACTTC
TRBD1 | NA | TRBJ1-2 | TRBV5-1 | CASSLGWDRSYGYTF | TGCGCCAGCAGCCTGGGCTGGGACAGGTCCTATGGCTACACCTTC
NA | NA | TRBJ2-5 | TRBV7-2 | CASSLSRVIETQYF | TGTGCCAGCAGCTTATCCAGGGTAATAGAGACCCAGTACTTC
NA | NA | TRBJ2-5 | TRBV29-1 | CSVDGGQKTQYF | TGCAGCGTTGATGGGGGACAAAAGACCCAGTACTTC
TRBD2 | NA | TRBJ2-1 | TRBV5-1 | CASSPGTSGSGNEQFF | TGCGCCAGCAGTCCCGGGACTAGCGGGAGTGGCAATGAGCAGTTCTTC
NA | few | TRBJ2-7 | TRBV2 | CASSSVEQYF | TGTGCCAGCAGTTCCGTCGAGCAGTACTTC
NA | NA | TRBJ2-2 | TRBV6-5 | CASSYEGTPPPGELFF | TGTGCCAGCAGTTACGAAGGGACTCCACCACCCGGGGAGCTGTTTTTT
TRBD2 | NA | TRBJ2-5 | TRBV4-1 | CASSVQLAGVEETQYF | TGCGCCAGCAGCGTGCAACTAGCGGGAGTAGAAGAGACCCAGTACTTC